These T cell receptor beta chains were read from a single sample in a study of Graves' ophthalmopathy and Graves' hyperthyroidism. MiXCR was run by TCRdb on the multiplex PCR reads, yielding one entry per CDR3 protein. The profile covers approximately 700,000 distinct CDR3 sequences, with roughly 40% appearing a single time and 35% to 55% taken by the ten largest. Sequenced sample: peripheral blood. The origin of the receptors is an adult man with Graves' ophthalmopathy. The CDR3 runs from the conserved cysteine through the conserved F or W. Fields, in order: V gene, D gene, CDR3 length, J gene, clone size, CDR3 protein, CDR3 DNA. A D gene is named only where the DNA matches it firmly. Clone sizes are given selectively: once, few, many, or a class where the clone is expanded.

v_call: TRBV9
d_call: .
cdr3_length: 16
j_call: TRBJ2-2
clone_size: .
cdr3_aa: CASSVGFPASTGELFF
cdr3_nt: TGTGCCAGCAGCGTAGGTTTCCCGGCGAGCACCGGGGAGCTGTTTTTT

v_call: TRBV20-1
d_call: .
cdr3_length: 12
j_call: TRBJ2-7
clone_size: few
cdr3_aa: CSAAQVPYEQYF
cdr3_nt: TGCAGTGCCGCCCAAGTTCCCTACGAGCAGTACTTC

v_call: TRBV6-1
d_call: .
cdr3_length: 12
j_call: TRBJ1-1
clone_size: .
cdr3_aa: CASSVAGTEAFF
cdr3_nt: TGTGCCAGCAGTGTGGCTGGCACTGAAGCTTTCTTT

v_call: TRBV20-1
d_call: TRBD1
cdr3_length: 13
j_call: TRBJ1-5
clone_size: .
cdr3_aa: CSARMRTGEPQHF
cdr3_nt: TGCAGTGCTAGAATGAGGACAGGGGAACCCCAGCATTTT

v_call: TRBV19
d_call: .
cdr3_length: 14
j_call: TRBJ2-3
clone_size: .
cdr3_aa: CASSIQGPSDTQYF
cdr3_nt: TGTGCCAGTAGTATTCAGGGCCCCTCGGATACGCAGTATTTT

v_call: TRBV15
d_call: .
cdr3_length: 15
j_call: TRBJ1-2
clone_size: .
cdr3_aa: CATSSEARLNYGYTF
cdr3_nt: TGTGCCACCAGCAGTGAAGCCCGGCTTAACTATGGCTACACCTTC

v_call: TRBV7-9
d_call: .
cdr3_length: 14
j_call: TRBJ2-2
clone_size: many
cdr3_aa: CASSLPRRDGELFF
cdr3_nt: TGTGCCAGCAGCTTACCCCGGAGAGACGGGGAGCTGTTTTTT

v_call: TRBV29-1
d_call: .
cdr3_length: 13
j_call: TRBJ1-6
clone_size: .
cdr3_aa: CSVGDLDSSPLHF
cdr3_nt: TGCAGCGTTGGCGACTTGGACAGTTCACCCCTCCACTTT

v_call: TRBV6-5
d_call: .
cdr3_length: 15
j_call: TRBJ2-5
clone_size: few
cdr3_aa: CASSYSSGYQETQYF
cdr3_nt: TGTGCCAGCAGTTACTCGAGTGGGTACCAAGAGACCCAGTACTTC

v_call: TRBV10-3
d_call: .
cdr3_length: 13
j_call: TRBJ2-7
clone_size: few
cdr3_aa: CASSFRGHYEQYF
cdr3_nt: TGTGCCAGCAGTTTCCGGGGACATTACGAGCAGTACTTC

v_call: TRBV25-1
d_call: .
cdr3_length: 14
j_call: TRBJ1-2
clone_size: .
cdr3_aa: CASSLEPFNYGYTF
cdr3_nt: TGTGCCAGCAGTTTAGAGCCCTTTAACTATGGCTACACCTTC

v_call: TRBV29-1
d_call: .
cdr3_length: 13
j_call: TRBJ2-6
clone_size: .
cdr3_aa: CSSGYSGANVLTF
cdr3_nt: TGCAGCTCTGGGTACTCTGGGGCCAACGTCCTGACTTTC

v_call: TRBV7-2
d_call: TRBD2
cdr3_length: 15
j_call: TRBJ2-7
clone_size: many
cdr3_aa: CASSMGLASTYEQYF
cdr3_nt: TGTGCCAGCAGCATGGGACTAGCGAGTACCTACGAGCAGTACTTC

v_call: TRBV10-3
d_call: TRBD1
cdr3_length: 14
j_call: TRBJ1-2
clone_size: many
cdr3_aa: CAITGQGANYGYTF
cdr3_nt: TGTGCCATCACCGGACAGGGAGCTAACTATGGCTACACCTTC

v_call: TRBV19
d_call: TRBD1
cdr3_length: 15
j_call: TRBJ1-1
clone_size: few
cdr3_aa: CASSITQGGRTEAFF
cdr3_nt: TGTGCCAGTAGTATAACACAGGGGGGGCGCACTGAAGCTTTCTTT

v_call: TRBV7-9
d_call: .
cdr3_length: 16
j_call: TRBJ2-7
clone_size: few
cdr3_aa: CASSPLAMGSFYEQYF
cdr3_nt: TGTGCCAGCAGCCCCTTGGCAATGGGGTCATTCTACGAGCAGTACTTC

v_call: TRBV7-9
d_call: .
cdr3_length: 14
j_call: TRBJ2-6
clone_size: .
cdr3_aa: CASSSMAGANVLTF
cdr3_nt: TGTGCCAGCAGCTCAATGGCTGGGGCCAACGTCCTGACTTTC

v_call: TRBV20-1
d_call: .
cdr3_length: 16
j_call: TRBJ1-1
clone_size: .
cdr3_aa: CSARDPGSRTDTEAFF
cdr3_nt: TGCAGTGCTAGAGACCCCGGTTCGCGGACTGACACTGAAGCTTTCTTT

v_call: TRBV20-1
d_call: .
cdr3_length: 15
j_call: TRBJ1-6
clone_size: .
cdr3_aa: CSARDRGRANSPLHF
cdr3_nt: TGCAGTGCTAGAGATCGGGGCAGGGCTAATTCACCCCTCCACTTT

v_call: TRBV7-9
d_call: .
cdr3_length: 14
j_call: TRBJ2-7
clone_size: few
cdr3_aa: CASSLEGGSHEQYF
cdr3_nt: TGTGCCAGCAGCTTAGAGGGGGGGTCCCACGAGCAGTACTTC